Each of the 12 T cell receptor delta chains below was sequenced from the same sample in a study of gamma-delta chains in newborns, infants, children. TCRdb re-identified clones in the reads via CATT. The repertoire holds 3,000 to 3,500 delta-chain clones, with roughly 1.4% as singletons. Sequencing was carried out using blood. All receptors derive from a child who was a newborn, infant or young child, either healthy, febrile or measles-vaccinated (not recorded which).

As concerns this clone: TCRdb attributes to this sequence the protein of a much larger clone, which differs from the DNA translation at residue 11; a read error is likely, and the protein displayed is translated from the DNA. The chain's CDR3 is CACDTVGTGGCVDDKLIF. In DNA form, the CDR3 reads TGTGCCTGTGACACCGTCGGTACTGGGGGATGCGTTGACGATAAACTCATCTTT. The rearrangement links TRDV2 to TRDJ1; 10 bases are a match to TRDD3. The CDR3 is 18 amino acids. J was trimmed by 4 bases and V by 0 bases; bases with no gene match: 13. Germline V CDR1 and CDR2: GEAIGNYY, EKD.

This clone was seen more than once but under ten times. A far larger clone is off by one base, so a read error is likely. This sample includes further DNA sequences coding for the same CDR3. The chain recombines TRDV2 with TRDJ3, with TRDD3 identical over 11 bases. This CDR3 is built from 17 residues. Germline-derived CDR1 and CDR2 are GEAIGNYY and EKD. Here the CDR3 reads CACDRWGIRWDTRQMFF. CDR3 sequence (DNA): TGTGCCTGTGACAGATGGGGGATACGCTGGGACACCCGACAGATGTTCTTC.

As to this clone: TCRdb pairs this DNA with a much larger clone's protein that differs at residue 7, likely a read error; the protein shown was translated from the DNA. The DNA of the CDR3 is TGTGCCTGTGACCCCTGGAGGATAGAAGCACAACTCTTCTTT. Protein: CACDPWRIEAQLFF. V is TRDV2 and J is TRDJ2; the D gene is possibly TRDD3 (5 bases). The CDR3 is 14 amino acids. Germline CDR1 GEAIGNYY, CDR2 EKD. Between the trimmed V and J ends, which lost 3 bases and 7 bases, there was a span of 14 bases.

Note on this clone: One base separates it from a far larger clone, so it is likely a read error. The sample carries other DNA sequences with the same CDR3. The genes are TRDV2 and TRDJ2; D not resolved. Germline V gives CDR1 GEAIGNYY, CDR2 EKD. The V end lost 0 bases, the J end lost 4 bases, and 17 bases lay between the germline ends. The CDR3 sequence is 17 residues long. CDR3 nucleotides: TGTGCCTGTGACACCGATCCTCCCGCCAGGGGGACAGCACAACTCTTCTTT. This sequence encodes CACDTDPPARGTAQLFF.

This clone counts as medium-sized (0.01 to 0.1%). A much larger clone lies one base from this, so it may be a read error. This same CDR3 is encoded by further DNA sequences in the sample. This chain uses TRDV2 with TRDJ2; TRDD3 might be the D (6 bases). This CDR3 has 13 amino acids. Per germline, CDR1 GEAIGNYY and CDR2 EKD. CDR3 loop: CACDTWGTAQLFF. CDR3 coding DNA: TGTGCCTGCGACACCTGGGGGACAGCACAACTCTTCTTT.

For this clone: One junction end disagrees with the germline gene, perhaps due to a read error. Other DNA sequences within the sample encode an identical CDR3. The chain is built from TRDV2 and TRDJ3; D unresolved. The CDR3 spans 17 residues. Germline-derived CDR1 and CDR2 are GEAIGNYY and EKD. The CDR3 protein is CACDTLGDSWDTRQMFF. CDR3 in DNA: TGTGCCTGCGACACCTTGGGAGACTCCTGGGACACCCGACAGATGTTTTTC.

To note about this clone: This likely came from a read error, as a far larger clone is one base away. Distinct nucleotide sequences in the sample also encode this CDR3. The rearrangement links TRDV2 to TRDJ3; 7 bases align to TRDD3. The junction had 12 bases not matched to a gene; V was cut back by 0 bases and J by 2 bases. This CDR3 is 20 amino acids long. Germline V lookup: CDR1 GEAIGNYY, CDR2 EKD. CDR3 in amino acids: CACDTEAGGSSTWDTRQMFF. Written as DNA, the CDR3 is TGTGCCTGTGACACCGAAGCTGGGGGGTCCTCTACCTGGGACACCCGACAGATGTTTTTC.

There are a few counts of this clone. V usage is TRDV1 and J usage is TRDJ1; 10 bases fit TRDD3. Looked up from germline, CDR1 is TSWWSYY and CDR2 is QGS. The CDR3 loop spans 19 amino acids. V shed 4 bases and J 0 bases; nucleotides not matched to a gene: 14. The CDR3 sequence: CALGVPFLLGDQYTDKLIF. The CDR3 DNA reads TGTGCTCTTGGGGTACCTTTCCTACTGGGGGATCAGTACACCGATAAACTCATCTTT.

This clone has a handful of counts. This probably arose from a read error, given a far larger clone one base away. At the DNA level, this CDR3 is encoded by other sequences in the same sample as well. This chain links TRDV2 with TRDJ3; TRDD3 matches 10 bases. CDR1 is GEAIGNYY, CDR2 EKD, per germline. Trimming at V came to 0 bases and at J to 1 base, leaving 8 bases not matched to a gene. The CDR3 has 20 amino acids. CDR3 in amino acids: CACDTVGWGIGSWDTRQMFF. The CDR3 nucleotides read TGTGCCTGTGACACCGTTGGCTGGGGGATAGGATCCTGGGACACCCGACAGATGTTTTTC.

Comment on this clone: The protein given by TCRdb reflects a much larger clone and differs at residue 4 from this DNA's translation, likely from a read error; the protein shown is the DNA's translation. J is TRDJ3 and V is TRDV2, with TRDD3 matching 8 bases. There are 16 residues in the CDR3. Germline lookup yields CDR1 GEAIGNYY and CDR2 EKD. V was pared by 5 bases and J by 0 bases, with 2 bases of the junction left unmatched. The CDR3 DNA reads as TGTGCCTGTGGCTGGGGGAGCTCCTGGGACACCCGACAGATGTTTTTC. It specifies CACGWGSSWDTRQMFF.

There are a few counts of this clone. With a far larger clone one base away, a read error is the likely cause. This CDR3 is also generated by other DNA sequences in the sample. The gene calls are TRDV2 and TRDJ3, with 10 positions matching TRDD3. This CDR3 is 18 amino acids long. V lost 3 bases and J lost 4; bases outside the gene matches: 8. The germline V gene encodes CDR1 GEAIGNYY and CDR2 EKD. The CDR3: CACDGRGIRAWDTRQMFF. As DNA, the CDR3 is TGTGCCTGTGACGGACGGGGGATACGGGCTTGGGACACCCGACAGATGTTTTTC.

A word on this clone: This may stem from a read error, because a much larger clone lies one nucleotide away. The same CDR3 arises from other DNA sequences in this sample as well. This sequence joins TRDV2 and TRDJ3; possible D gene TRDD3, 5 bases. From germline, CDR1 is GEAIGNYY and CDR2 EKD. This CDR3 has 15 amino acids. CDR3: CACDTGGWDTRQMFF. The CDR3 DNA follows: TGTGCCTGTGACACCGGTGGCTGGGACACCCGGCAGATGTTTTTC.